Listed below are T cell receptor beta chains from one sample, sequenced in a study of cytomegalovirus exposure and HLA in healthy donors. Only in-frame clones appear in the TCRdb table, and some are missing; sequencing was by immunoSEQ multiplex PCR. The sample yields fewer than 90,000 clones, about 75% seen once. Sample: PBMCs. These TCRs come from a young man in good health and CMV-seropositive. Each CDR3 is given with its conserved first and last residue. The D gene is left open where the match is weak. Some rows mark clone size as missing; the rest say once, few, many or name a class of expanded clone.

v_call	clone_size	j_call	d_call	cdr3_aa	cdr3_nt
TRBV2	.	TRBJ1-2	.	CASSLGTNYGYTF	TGTGCCAGCAGCCTCGGGACTAACTATGGCTACACCTTC
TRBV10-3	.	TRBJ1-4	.	CAISAGSNNEKLFF	TGTGCCATCAGCGCAGGTTCGAATAATGAAAAACTGTTTTTT
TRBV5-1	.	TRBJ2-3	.	CASSYGLITDTQYF	TGCGCCAGCAGCTACGGACTAATCACAGATACGCAGTATTTT
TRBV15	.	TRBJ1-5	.	CATSRVLAQPQHF	TGTGCCACCAGCCGAGTCTTAGCTCAGCCCCAGCATTTT
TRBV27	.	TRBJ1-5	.	CASSFSPTDSNQPQHF	TGTGCCAGCAGTTTCTCGCCGACTGATAGCAATCAGCCCCAGCATTTT
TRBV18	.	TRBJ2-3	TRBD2	CASSPRGPTSGRSTDTQYF	TGTGCCAGCTCACCACGGGGTCCGACTAGCGGGCGCTCGACAGATACGCAGTATTTT
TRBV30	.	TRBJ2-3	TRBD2	CAWRKWAGGSTDTQYF	TGTGCCTGGAGAAAATGGGCGGGGGGGAGCACAGATACGCAGTATTTT
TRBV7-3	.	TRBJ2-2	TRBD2	CASSLRSSGGESTGELFF	TGTGCCAGCAGCTTAAGATCTAGCGGAGGAGAGAGTACCGGGGAGCTGTTTTTT
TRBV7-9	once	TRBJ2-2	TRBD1	CASSPPLGQGHTGELFF	TGTGCCAGCAGCCCCCCCCTGGGACAGGGACACACCGGGGAGCTGTTTTTT
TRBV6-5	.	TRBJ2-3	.	CASSYRGGTDTQYF	TGTGCCAGCAGTTACAGGGGGGGGACAGATACGCAGTATTTT
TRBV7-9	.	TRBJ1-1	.	CSSSHDTGQNTEAFF	TGTTCCAGCAGCCACGATACAGGACAGAACACTGAAGCTTTCTTT
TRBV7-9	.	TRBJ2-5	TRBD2	CASSLGGGLETQYF	TGTGCCAGCAGCTTAGGGGGGGGATTGGAGACCCAGTACTTC
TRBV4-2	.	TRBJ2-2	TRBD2	CASSHLSGGTNTGELFF	TGTGCCAGCAGCCACCTTAGCGGGGGGACGAACACCGGGGAGCTGTTTTTT
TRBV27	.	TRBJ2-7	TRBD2	CASSPLLAETYEQYF	TGTGCCAGCAGTCCATTGCTAGCGGAAACCTACGAGCAGTACTTC
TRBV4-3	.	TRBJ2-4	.	CASSQEGQAKNIQYF	TGCGCCAGCAGCCAAGAAGGACAGGCCAAAAACATTCAGTACTTC
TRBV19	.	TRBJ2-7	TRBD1	CASSMGQGAAYEQYF	TGTGCCAGTAGTATGGGACAGGGGGCGGCCTACGAGCAGTACTTC
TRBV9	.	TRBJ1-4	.	CASSVTGYREKLFF	TGTGCCAGCAGCGTAACAGGGTACCGTGAAAAACTGTTTTTT
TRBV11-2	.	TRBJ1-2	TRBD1	CASSLTGGGYGYTF	TGTGCCAGCAGCTTGACAGGGGGCGGCTATGGCTACACCTTC
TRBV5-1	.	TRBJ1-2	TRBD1	CASSLDTGDGYTF	TGCGCCAGCAGCTTGGATACAGGGGATGGCTACACCTTC
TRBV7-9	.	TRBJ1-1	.	CASSLPPFDRKHTEAFF	TGTGCCAGCAGCTTACCCCCCTTCGACAGGAAACACACTGAAGCTTTCTTT
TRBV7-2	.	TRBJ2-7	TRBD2	CASSSSGGNYEQYF	TGTGCCAGCAGCTCTAGCGGGGGAAACTACGAGCAGTACTTC
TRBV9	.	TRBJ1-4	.	CASSVGRGPDEKLFF	TGTGCCAGCAGCGTAGGGCGGGGGCCGGATGAAAAACTGTTTTTT
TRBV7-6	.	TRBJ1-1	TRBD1	CASSGNRGNEAFF	TGTGCCAGCAGCGGAAACAGGGGGAATGAAGCTTTCTTT
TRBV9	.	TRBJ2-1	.	CASSVAGRVVDEQFF	TGTGCCAGCAGCGTAGCCGGCAGGGTGGTAGATGAGCAGTTCTTC
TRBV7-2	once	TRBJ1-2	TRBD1	CASSFEGAGGYTF	TGTGCCAGCAGCTTTGAGGGGGCGGGGGGCTACACCTTC
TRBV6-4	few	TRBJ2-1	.	CASSESSPPDLNEQFF	TGTGCCAGCAGTGAGAGTAGCCCGCCCGACCTCAATGAGCAGTTCTTC
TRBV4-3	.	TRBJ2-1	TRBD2	CASSQDLYGGVGEQFF	TGCGCCAGCAGCCAAGATCTGTACGGGGGGGTAGGTGAGCAGTTCTTC
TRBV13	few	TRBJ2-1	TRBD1	CASSLGQGAMDEQFF	TGTGCCAGCAGCTTAGGGCAGGGGGCGATGGATGAGCAGTTCTTC
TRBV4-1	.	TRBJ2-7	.	CASSQARLEYEQYF	TGCGCCAGCAGCCAAGCGAGACTAGAGTACGAGCAGTACTTC
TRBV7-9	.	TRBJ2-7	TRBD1	CSSSLISTGGTYEQYF	TGTTCCAGCAGCTTGATATCGACAGGGGGAACCTACGAGCAGTACTTC
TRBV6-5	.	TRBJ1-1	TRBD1	CASSYEGARTEAFF	TGTGCCAGCAGTTACGAGGGGGCAAGGACTGAAGCCTTCTTT
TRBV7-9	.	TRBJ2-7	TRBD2	CASSSGTSGGSYEQYF	TGTGCCAGCAGCTCGGGAACTAGCGGGGGCTCCTACGAGCAGTACTTC
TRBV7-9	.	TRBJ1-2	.	CASSLQTASNYGYTF	TGTGCCAGCAGCTTACAGACAGCCTCTAACTATGGCTACACCTTC